This TCR beta chain was found in a study of blood T cell repertoires in COVID-19. The CDR3 contains 14 residues. Germline V gene lookup returns CDR1 SEHNR and CDR2 FQNEAQ (reference sequence). Original data processing: Scientists estimated how many nucleated cells there were by amplifying reference gene primers. Measured with immunoSEQ multiplex PCR; TCRdb has only the in-frame clones, and not every one. That table is the source of V, J and clone size, and D and trimming were worked out from the DNA. Of 60,000 to 90,000 clones in the sample, 70% to 90% were seen once. The Seattle patients, enrolled during active infection, were followed longitudinally. Turning to this clone: Sequence at one end of the junction differs from germline and may be a read error.

This sequence originates from a man aged 60 to 69 with COVID-19, enrolled during active disease. Sequencing was performed on peripheral blood. The rearrangement uses TRBV7-9 and TRBJ1-4, with 7 bases aligning to TRBD1. In DNA form, the CDR3 reads TGTGCCAGCAGCTCCTCCGGGACAGATGAGAAACTGTTTTTT. This codes for CASSSSGTDEKLFF.